The TCR beta chain under discussion was sequenced for a study of T cell changes during pregnancy in multiple sclerosis. This table comes from immunoSEQ multiplex PCR, and its TCRdb copy is limited to in-frame clones, with some not included. Counted here are around 50,000 clones, just under 90% occurring once; the ten biggest clones make up roughly 5.2%. Per the germline V gene, CDR1 is LNHDA and CDR2 is SQIVND (reference sequence). The CDR3 runs 19 residues. The V end was cut by 2 bases, the J end by 4 bases, with 21 bases between. This clonotype was obtained from a human donor whose cells served as feeder cells for cultures in a pregnancy study. The sample taken for sequencing was peripheral blood from another person, used as feeder cells. The chain has TRBV19 and TRBJ1-6; D gene uncertain. In DNA form, the CDR3 reads TGTGCCAGTAGTATAAAATCCTCGGACCGAGGGAGATATAATTCACCCCTCCACTTT. Translating it yields CASSIKSSDRGRYNSPLHF.